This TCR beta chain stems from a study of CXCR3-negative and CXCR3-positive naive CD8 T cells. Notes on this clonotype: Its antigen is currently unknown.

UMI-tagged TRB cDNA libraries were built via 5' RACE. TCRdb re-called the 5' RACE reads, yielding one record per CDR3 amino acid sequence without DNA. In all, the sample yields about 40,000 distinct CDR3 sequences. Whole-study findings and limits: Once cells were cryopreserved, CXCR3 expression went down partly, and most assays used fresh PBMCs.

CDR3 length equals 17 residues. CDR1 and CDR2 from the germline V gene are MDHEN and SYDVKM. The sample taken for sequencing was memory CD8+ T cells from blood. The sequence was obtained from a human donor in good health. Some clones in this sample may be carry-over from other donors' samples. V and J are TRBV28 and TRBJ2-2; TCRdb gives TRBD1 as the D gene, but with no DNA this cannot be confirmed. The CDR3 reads CASSFRFGQTNTGELFF.